This is a list of T cell receptor beta chains from one sample in a study of T cell responses to AZD1222 COVID-19 vaccine. Method: immunoSEQ multiplex PCR; TCRdb's copy keeps in-frame clones and lacks some. The sample has about 150,000 clones, around 83% seen once; the top ten hold about 4%. This specimen consisted of peripheral blood, obtained on day 0 of MenACWY control vaccination. These TCRs come from an adult in good health. Each CDR3 is given without its conserved first and last residue.

V	J	CDR3
TRBV9	TRBJ1-6	ASSISDINSPLH
TRBV5-8	TRBJ1-2	ASSLDAGNGYT
TRBV6-1	TRBJ1-2	ASSEGTGGNYGYT
TRBV18	TRBJ1-2	ASSRSEQNGYT
TRBV5-4	TRBJ2-5	ASSLMETQY
TRBV7-8	TRBJ2-7	ASSPRTGDYEQY
TRBV19	TRBJ2-1	ASSISDSLAGGLGNEQF
TRBV5-5	TRBJ2-6	ASTGANVLT
TRBV4-1	TRBJ2-2	ASSQAVAGGHTGELF
TRBV5-1	TRBJ2-5	ASSLWGAVQETQY
TRBV4-1	TRBJ1-5	ASSQLQGKQPQH
TRBV18	TRBJ1-4	ASSPGQTNEKLF
TRBV7-9	TRBJ1-2	ASSLVPGDAGYT
TRBV28	TRBJ2-5	ASSLAETQY
TRBV7-3	TRBJ1-3	ASSTRVWISGNTIY
TRBV3-1/TRBV3-2	TRBJ1-3	ASSLRQGGSLETTIY
TRBV3-1/TRBV3-2	TRBJ2-3	ASSRGDTQY
TRBV6-5	TRBJ1-1	ASREDRGNTEAF
TRBV28	TRBJ1-2	ASSTFVGQGNYGYT
TRBV5-1	TRBJ2-7	ASSLEHEQY
TRBV7-9	TRBJ1-1	ASSEGAAEAF
TRBV7-6	TRBJ1-6	ASRPTSRSYNSPLH
TRBV28	TRBJ2-5	ASSLRGLQETQY
TRBV5-4	TRBJ2-5	ASSLDGPAGAGETQY
TRBV19	TRBJ1-1	ASSDPGRYTEAF
TRBV12-3/TRBV12-4	TRBJ1-5	ASSLREKQPQH
TRBV29-1	TRBJ1-5	SVRAGLAQPQH
TRBV5-1	TRBJ2-3	ASSQGLAAPTDTQY
TRBV30	TRBJ1-6	AWRQGSSYNSPLH
TRBV6-5	TRBJ1-5	ASSPGRNQPQH
TRBV15	TRBJ2-2	ATETEPGTGELF
TRBV14	TRBJ2-7	ASSRQGGGVKY
TRBV25-1	TRBJ1-2	ASSDDPTPYQGYT
TRBV19	TRBJ2-3	ASSPGAITDTQY
TRBV13	TRBJ1-2	ASSRRLPTWGGGGYT
TRBV7-9	TRBJ2-3	ASSFSRGAGDTQY
TRBV11-2	TRBJ2-5	ASSLGGQETQY
TRBV7-8	TRBJ2-7	ASSLETVLYDEQY
TRBV27	TRBJ2-4	ASSLGRGAGAKNIQY
TRBV7-2	TRBJ1-5	ASSLLSLGNQPQH
TRBV7-3	TRBJ1-2	ASSLGGTGQGGYT
TRBV2	TRBJ1-1	ASTESPGNTEAF
TRBV2	TRBJ2-7	ASSVAALRSHEQY
TRBV5-6	TRBJ2-3	ASSSGTLSTDTQY
TRBV7-9	TRBJ2-3	ASSLARGGDTDTQY
TRBV28	TRBJ1-3	ASRPPRAGNTIY
TRBV19	TRBJ1-6	ASSSGQGLNSPLH
TRBV12-3/TRBV12-4	TRBJ1-2	ASSIPGFYGYT
TRBV4-1	TRBJ2-1	ASSQTGTSYNEQF
TRBV28	TRBJ1-6	ASSLVRGSSPLH
TRBV3-1/TRBV3-2	TRBJ2-2	ASSQDLGRATGELF
TRBV5-1	TRBJ2-2	ASSLGGVNTGELF
TRBV5-1	TRBJ2-5	ASSHQETQY
TRBV18	TRBJ2-5	ASSDQGGTQY
TRBV2	TRBJ2-1	ASNYNEQF
TRBV24-1	TRBJ2-3	ATSENRGYTDTQY
TRBV29-1	TRBJ1-2	SVDARGGQGTADGYT